A selection of T cell receptor beta chains follows, all from one sample in a study of blood T cell repertoires in COVID-19. TCRdb's copy holds only in-frame clones and misses some; the assay was immunoSEQ multiplex PCR. The sample includes a few hundred thousand clones, around four fifths of them seen just once. The sample comprised peripheral blood. The receptors shown here come from a woman aged 45 to 65 with acute or convalescent COVID-19. CDR3s include the opening cysteine and the closing phenylalanine or tryptophan. Fields, in order: CDR3 protein, CDR3 DNA, V gene, D gene, clone size, J gene. The D gene is left open where the match is weak. Size is omitted from some rows. Given values are once, few, many or a class for expanded clones.

CDR3 protein: CASSLNRATGELFF
CDR3 DNA: TGTGCCAGCAGCCTAAACAGGGCCACCGGGGAGCTGTTTTTT
V gene: TRBV11-3
D gene: -
clone size: -
J gene: TRBJ2-2

CDR3 protein: CASSPEVLAAYNEQFF
CDR3 DNA: TGTGCCAGCAGCCCGGAGGTACTAGCGGCCTACAATGAGCAGTTCTTC
V gene: TRBV5-4
D gene: TRBD2
clone size: -
J gene: TRBJ2-1

CDR3 protein: CASSPRQGVNEKLFF
CDR3 DNA: TGTGCCAGCAGCCCGAGACAGGGGGTTAATGAAAAACTGTTTTTT
V gene: TRBV5-6
D gene: TRBD1
clone size: few
J gene: TRBJ1-4

CDR3 protein: CASRTQGVPEAFF
CDR3 DNA: TGTGCCAGCAGAACGCAGGGGGTCCCTGAAGCTTTCTTT
V gene: TRBV7-9
D gene: TRBD1
clone size: few
J gene: TRBJ1-1

CDR3 protein: CASSLVTGEEGGYTF
CDR3 DNA: TGTGCCAGCAGCTTGGTGACAGGGGAGGAAGGTGGCTACACCTTC
V gene: TRBV11-2
D gene: TRBD1
clone size: -
J gene: TRBJ1-2

CDR3 protein: CASSLARQGTWNTEAFF
CDR3 DNA: TGTGCCAGCAGCTTAGCCCGGCAGGGAACCTGGAACACTGAAGCTTTCTTT
V gene: TRBV11-2
D gene: -
clone size: once
J gene: TRBJ1-1

CDR3 protein: CASSPPLSKVLVYEQYF
CDR3 DNA: TGTGCCAGCAGCCCTCCGCTTTCTAAAGTTCTCGTCTACGAGCAGTACTTC
V gene: TRBV7-3
D gene: -
clone size: -
J gene: TRBJ2-7

CDR3 protein: CASNLILGAYNEQFF
CDR3 DNA: TGTGCCAGCAACCTTATTCTAGGTGCCTACAATGAGCAGTTCTTC
V gene: TRBV6-5
D gene: -
clone size: once
J gene: TRBJ2-1

CDR3 protein: CASSPGSGLEETQYF
CDR3 DNA: TGCGCCAGCAGCCCCGGGTCAGGACTGGAAGAGACCCAGTACTTC
V gene: TRBV5-1
D gene: -
clone size: -
J gene: TRBJ2-5

CDR3 protein: CSASGLADYGYTF
CDR3 DNA: TGCAGTGCTAGTGGGCTTGCGGACTATGGCTACACCTTC
V gene: TRBV20-1
D gene: -
clone size: -
J gene: TRBJ1-2

CDR3 protein: CASSYTRWTGTYEQYF
CDR3 DNA: TGTGCCAGCAGTTACACTCGATGGACAGGGACCTACGAGCAGTACTTC
V gene: TRBV6-6
D gene: TRBD1
clone size: -
J gene: TRBJ2-7

CDR3 protein: CASSLTGVQNTEAFF
CDR3 DNA: TGTGCCAGCAGCCTTACAGGGGTCCAGAACACTGAAGCTTTCTTT
V gene: TRBV2
D gene: TRBD1
clone size: once
J gene: TRBJ1-1

CDR3 protein: CAISDLTREVADTQYF
CDR3 DNA: TGTGCCATCAGTGACCTTACTAGGGAGGTAGCAGATACGCAGTATTTT
V gene: TRBV10-3
D gene: -
clone size: -
J gene: TRBJ2-3

CDR3 protein: CASSLQASTYAEKLFF
CDR3 DNA: TGTGCCAGCAGCTTACAGGCCTCCACCTACGCTGAAAAACTGTTTTTT
V gene: TRBV7-2
D gene: -
clone size: -
J gene: TRBJ1-4

CDR3 protein: CASTEGRIGGRDEQYF
CDR3 DNA: TGTGCCAGCACCGAGGGCCGGATCGGTGGTAGAGACGAGCAGTACTTC
V gene: TRBV2
D gene: -
clone size: -
J gene: TRBJ2-7

CDR3 protein: CAWSPTRKNTIYF
CDR3 DNA: TGTGCCTGGAGTCCTACCAGGAAGAACACCATATATTTT
V gene: TRBV30
D gene: -
clone size: -
J gene: TRBJ1-3

CDR3 protein: CASSDRQGDGYTF
CDR3 DNA: TGTGCCAGCAGTGACAGACAGGGAGATGGCTACACCTTC
V gene: TRBV6-1
D gene: TRBD1
clone size: -
J gene: TRBJ1-2

CDR3 protein: CASSVGTSGSGDTQYF
CDR3 DNA: TGTGCCAGCAGCGTCGGGACTAGCGGGAGTGGAGATACGCAGTATTTT
V gene: TRBV9
D gene: TRBD2
clone size: -
J gene: TRBJ2-3

CDR3 protein: CASTKTVGNTIYF
CDR3 DNA: TGTGCCAGTACCAAGACAGTGGGAAACACCATATATTTT
V gene: TRBV19
D gene: -
clone size: -
J gene: TRBJ1-3

CDR3 protein: CSADRDSSNTEAFF
CDR3 DNA: TGCAGCGCCGACAGGGACTCTTCGAACACTGAAGCTTTCTTT
V gene: TRBV29-1
D gene: TRBD1
clone size: -
J gene: TRBJ1-1

CDR3 protein: CAAGQGEYEQFF
CDR3 DNA: TGTGCGGCGGGGCAGGGGGAGTATGAGCAGTTCTTC
V gene: TRBV6-5
D gene: -
clone size: -
J gene: TRBJ2-1

CDR3 protein: CASSVQGNPGGYTF
CDR3 DNA: TGTGCCAGCAGCGTTCAGGGGAATCCAGGTGGCTACACCTTC
V gene: TRBV5-6
D gene: -
clone size: -
J gene: TRBJ1-2

CDR3 protein: CAISESPGQSNYGYTF
CDR3 DNA: TGTGCCATCAGTGAGTCTCCGGGACAGTCTAACTATGGCTACACCTTC
V gene: TRBV10-3
D gene: TRBD1
clone size: -
J gene: TRBJ1-2

CDR3 protein: CATSDYTGELFF
CDR3 DNA: TGTGCCACCAGTGACTACACCGGGGAGCTGTTTTTT
V gene: TRBV24-1
D gene: -
clone size: -
J gene: TRBJ2-2

CDR3 protein: CASLNRDGYTF
CDR3 DNA: TGTGCCAGCCTCAACAGGGATGGCTACACCTTC
V gene: TRBV9
D gene: -
clone size: -
J gene: TRBJ1-2

CDR3 protein: CASSSGQGALNEKLFF
CDR3 DNA: TGTGCCAGCAGTTCCGGACAGGGGGCCCTAAATGAAAAACTGTTTTTT
V gene: TRBV5-8
D gene: TRBD1
clone size: -
J gene: TRBJ1-4

CDR3 protein: CAIRPGQETDTQYF
CDR3 DNA: TGTGCCATCAGGCCGGGACAGGAAACGGATACGCAGTATTTT
V gene: TRBV10-3
D gene: TRBD1
clone size: -
J gene: TRBJ2-3

CDR3 protein: CASRSDRYQPQHF
CDR3 DNA: TGTGCCAGCAGAAGCGACAGGTATCAGCCCCAGCATTTT
V gene: TRBV7-2
D gene: -
clone size: -
J gene: TRBJ1-5

CDR3 protein: CASSSTGTGDGYTF
CDR3 DNA: TGCGCCAGCAGCTCTACCGGGACAGGGGATGGCTACACCTTC
V gene: TRBV5-1
D gene: TRBD1
clone size: -
J gene: TRBJ1-2

CDR3 protein: CAWSAAGGETQYF
CDR3 DNA: TGTGCCTGGAGTGCGGCAGGGGGAGAGACCCAGTACTTC
V gene: TRBV30
D gene: TRBD1
clone size: -
J gene: TRBJ2-5

CDR3 protein: CAWRGRVAGGTDTQYF
CDR3 DNA: TGTGCCTGGAGAGGGAGAGTAGCGGGGGGCACAGATACGCAGTATTTT
V gene: TRBV30
D gene: TRBD2
clone size: -
J gene: TRBJ2-3

CDR3 protein: CASSSAGRDEKLFF
CDR3 DNA: TGCGCCAGCAGCTCGGCGGGACGGGATGAAAAACTGTTTTTT
V gene: TRBV5-1
D gene: -
clone size: -
J gene: TRBJ1-4

CDR3 protein: CASSVEAGEYNEQFF
CDR3 DNA: TGTGCCAGCAGTGTGGAAGCGGGAGAATACAATGAGCAGTTCTTC
V gene: TRBV2
D gene: TRBD2
clone size: -
J gene: TRBJ2-1

CDR3 protein: CASSLSSQGIGGYTF
CDR3 DNA: TGCGCCAGCAGCTTGTCCTCACAGGGAATTGGCGGCTACACCTTC
V gene: TRBV5-1
D gene: -
clone size: few
J gene: TRBJ1-2

CDR3 protein: CASSQGQALGANVLTF
CDR3 DNA: TGCGCCAGCAGCCAAGGTCAGGCCCTCGGGGCCAACGTCCTGACTTTC
V gene: TRBV4-1
D gene: -
clone size: -
J gene: TRBJ2-6

CDR3 protein: CASTKTPGEGETQYF
CDR3 DNA: TGTGCCAGCACCAAAACCCCAGGGGAGGGGGAGACCCAGTACTTC
V gene: TRBV5-8
D gene: -
clone size: -
J gene: TRBJ2-5

CDR3 protein: CASSPEGEKLFF
CDR3 DNA: TGTGCCAGCAGCCCTGAGGGTGAAAAACTGTTTTTT
V gene: TRBV2
D gene: -
clone size: -
J gene: TRBJ1-4

CDR3 protein: CASGGLAGFNEQFF
CDR3 DNA: TGCGCCAGCGGAGGGCTAGCGGGCTTCAATGAGCAGTTCTTC
V gene: TRBV5-1
D gene: TRBD2
clone size: -
J gene: TRBJ2-1

CDR3 protein: CASSPFSGGEETQYF
CDR3 DNA: TGTGCCAGCAGTCCCTTTAGCGGGGGGGAAGAGACCCAGTACTTC
V gene: TRBV2
D gene: TRBD2
clone size: -
J gene: TRBJ2-5

CDR3 protein: CASSEPTGELEPQHF
CDR3 DNA: TGTGCCAGCAGTGAACCCACCGGGGAGCTGGAGCCCCAGCATTTT
V gene: TRBV25-1
D gene: -
clone size: once
J gene: TRBJ1-5

CDR3 protein: CASSSGVPQHF
CDR3 DNA: TGTGCCAGCAGTTCGGGGGTGCCCCAGCATTTT
V gene: TRBV12-3/TRBV12-4
D gene: -
clone size: -
J gene: TRBJ1-5

CDR3 protein: CASSQFRSGQGHNEQFF
CDR3 DNA: TGTGCCAGCAGCCAATTCAGGTCGGGACAGGGACACAATGAGCAGTTCTTC
V gene: TRBV21-1
D gene: -
clone size: -
J gene: TRBJ2-1

CDR3 protein: CASSRQGATNEKLFF
CDR3 DNA: TGTGCCAGCTCCCGACAGGGGGCAACTAATGAAAAACTGTTTTTT
V gene: TRBV18
D gene: TRBD1
clone size: -
J gene: TRBJ1-4

CDR3 protein: CASSEVGGVDGYTF
CDR3 DNA: TGTGCCAGCAGTGAAGTAGGGGGAGTGGATGGCTACACCTTC
V gene: TRBV6-1
D gene: -
clone size: -
J gene: TRBJ1-2

CDR3 protein: CAWSADRGYTEAFF
CDR3 DNA: TGTGCCTGGAGCGCGGACAGGGGCTATACTGAAGCTTTCTTT
V gene: TRBV30
D gene: TRBD1
clone size: -
J gene: TRBJ1-1

CDR3 protein: CATRAGPNYGYTF
CDR3 DNA: TGTGCCACCAGAGCAGGGCCCAACTATGGCTACACCTTC
V gene: TRBV2
D gene: -
clone size: -
J gene: TRBJ1-2